A selection of T cell receptor beta chains follows, all from one sample in a study of response to subunit inactivated influenza vaccine. TCRdb re-analysed the RT-PCR reads in MiXCR, keeping a single row per CDR3 protein. The data show 500,000 to 600,000 distinct CDR3 sequences, about 11% seen once. This sample comprised PBMCs from blood, obtained on the day of vaccination. These receptors originate from a man aged 45-65 years who received an inactivated influenza vaccine. The CDR3 runs from the conserved cysteine through the conserved F or W. D genes are given only for firm matches. Size tells how often a clone was seen (once, few, many) or the class of an expanded clone, and some rows leave it out.

CDR3aa,CDR3nt,d_gene,abundance,j_gene,v_gene
CATSEEGTPVDTQYF,TGTGCCACCAGTGAGGAAGGGACTCCCGTGGATACGCAGTATTTT,.,.,TRBJ2-3,TRBV24-1
CASSLTGPNQPQHF,TGTGCCAGCAGTCTAACAGGGCCCAATCAGCCCCAGCATTTT,.,few,TRBJ1-5,TRBV12-3/TRBV12-4
CASSQGYGYTF,TGTGCCAGCAGTCAGGGGTATGGCTACACCTTC,.,many,TRBJ1-2,TRBV3-1
CASTGLPYEQYF,TGTGCCAGCACGGGACTCCCCTACGAGCAGTACTTC,.,.,TRBJ2-7,TRBV2
CSARGPNRVGGADTQYF,TGCAGTGCTAGAGGACCAAACAGGGTCGGCGGGGCAGATACGCAGTATTTT,.,.,TRBJ2-3,TRBV20-1
CASSLKLSSYNSPLHF,TGCGCCAGCAGCTTGAAGCTGAGCTCCTATAATTCACCCCTCCACTTT,.,few,TRBJ1-6,TRBV5-1
CASRETVSYGELFF,TGCGCCAGCAGGGAGACCGTCTCTTACGGGGAGCTGTTTTTT,.,.,TRBJ2-2,TRBV5-1
CASSLMGIPTDTQYF,TGTGCCAGCAGTTTAATGGGAATACCCACAGATACGCAGTATTTT,.,few,TRBJ2-3,TRBV28
CASSTRDRAKNIQYF,TGTGCCAGCAGTACCCGGGACAGAGCCAAAAACATTCAGTACTTC,TRBD1,few,TRBJ2-4,TRBV28
CASSLGRTGRAWNTEAFF,TGTGCCAGCAGCTTAGGTCGGACAGGGAGAGCCTGGAACACTGAAGCTTTCTTT,TRBD1,many,TRBJ1-1,TRBV11-2
CATSDTGKSDTQYF,TGTGCCACCAGTGACACGGGAAAGAGTGATACGCAGTATTTT,.,few,TRBJ2-3,TRBV24-1
CASSEGPILNNEQFF,TGTGCCAGCAGCGAGGGACCCATCCTAAACAATGAGCAGTTCTTC,.,few,TRBJ2-1,TRBV9
CASSLVRGSNQPQHF,TGTGCCAGCAGTTTAGTTCGTGGGAGCAATCAGCCCCAGCATTTT,.,many,TRBJ1-5,TRBV12-3/TRBV12-4
CSVAPGAYEQYF,TGCAGCGTTGCCCCAGGAGCCTACGAGCAGTACTTC,.,many,TRBJ2-7,TRBV29-1
CASRWGTHRTKNIQYF,TGTGCCAGCAGGTGGGGGACACACCGCACCAAAAACATTCAGTACTTC,.,.,TRBJ2-4,TRBV6-1
CASSWDGYEQYF,TGTGCCAGCAGTTGGGACGGGTACGAGCAGTACTTC,.,.,TRBJ2-7,TRBV6-5
CASSYSITESTDTQYF,TGTGCCAGCAGTTACTCGATTACGGAGAGCACAGATACGCAGTATTTT,.,.,TRBJ2-3,TRBV6-5
CSVASGTAYGYTF,TGCAGCGTTGCTAGTGGGACTGCATATGGCTACACCTTC,.,few,TRBJ1-2,TRBV29-1
CASSWRLAEDNEQFF,TGTGCCAGCAGCTGGAGACTAGCGGAGGACAATGAGCAGTTCTTC,TRBD2,.,TRBJ2-1,TRBV7-9
CASSSQGPDGYTF,TGTGCCAGCAGTTCGCAGGGGCCGGATGGCTACACCTTC,.,.,TRBJ1-2,TRBV12-3/TRBV12-4
CASSPGPSNEQFF,TGTGCCAGCAGCCCCGGACCTTCAAATGAGCAGTTCTTC,.,.,TRBJ2-1,TRBV12-3/TRBV12-4
CASSSLGTARGNQPQHF,TGTGCCAGCAGCTCCCTTGGGACAGCCCGGGGGAATCAGCCCCAGCATTTT,TRBD1,few,TRBJ1-5,TRBV7-8
CASSQGGQIYYEQYF,TGCGCCAGCAGCCAGGGGGGACAGATCTACTACGAGCAGTACTTC,.,.,TRBJ2-7,TRBV5-1
CASSLGSSGSYNEQFF,TGTGCCAGCAGCTTAGGTTCTAGCGGTTCCTACAATGAGCAGTTCTTC,TRBD2,many,TRBJ2-1,TRBV7-6
CASRIRTTTEAFF,TGTGCCAGCAGGATCAGGACAACCACTGAAGCTTTCTTT,.,many,TRBJ1-1,TRBV12-3/TRBV12-4
CASSVSTMNTEAFF,TGTGCCAGCAGCGTATCGACAATGAACACTGAAGCTTTCTTT,.,few,TRBJ1-1,TRBV9
CASSFTVYNEQFF,TGTGCCAGCAGCTTCACAGTATACAATGAGCAGTTCTTC,.,many,TRBJ2-1,TRBV5-6
CAISVEGEKLFF,TGTGCCATCAGTGTGGAGGGGGAAAAACTGTTTTTT,.,.,TRBJ1-4,TRBV10-3
CASSLRGTGQAQYF,TGTGCCAGCAGCTTAAGGGGGACAGGGCAAGCGCAGTATTTT,TRBD1,.,TRBJ2-3,TRBV13
CASSLGSLGNSPLHF,TGCGCCAGCAGCTTGGGGAGCCTCGGGAATTCACCCCTCCACTTT,.,.,TRBJ1-6,TRBV5-1
CASSSGRGYEQYF,TGTGCCAGCAGCTCCGGGAGGGGCTACGAGCAGTACTTC,TRBD2,many,TRBJ2-7,TRBV7-2
CAISEWGYEQYF,TGTGCCATCAGTGAGTGGGGCTACGAGCAGTACTTC,.,few,TRBJ2-7,TRBV10-3
CASSLMGGGETQYF,TGTGCCAGCAGCTTAATGGGGGGCGGGGAGACCCAGTACTTC,.,.,TRBJ2-5,TRBV7-2
CAISNGLKPWTSGRGDEQYF,TGTGCCATCAGCAACGGATTAAAACCTTGGACTAGCGGGAGAGGCGACGAGCAGTACTTC,TRBD2,.,TRBJ2-7,TRBV10-3
CASSPPVGRGGYNEQFF,TGTGCCAGCTCACCACCGGTTGGCAGGGGAGGGTACAATGAGCAGTTCTTC,.,few,TRBJ2-1,TRBV18
CASSRLRTGSYEQYF,TGTGCCAGCAGCCGCCTTCGGACGGGTTCCTACGAGCAGTACTTC,.,.,TRBJ2-7,TRBV28
CASSHENTEAFF,TGTGCCAGCAGCCACGAGAACACTGAAGCTTTCTTT,.,many,TRBJ1-1,TRBV4-2
CSVRGNYYNEQFF,TGCAGCGTTCGCGGAAATTATTACAATGAGCAGTTCTTC,.,few,TRBJ2-1,TRBV29-1
CASSLQRENEQYF,TGTGCCAGCAGCTTACAGCGGGAGAACGAGCAGTACTTC,TRBD2,.,TRBJ2-7,TRBV7-2
CSGATSETYEQYF,TGCAGTGGAGCGACTAGCGAAACCTACGAGCAGTACTTC,TRBD2,few,TRBJ2-7,TRBV20-1
CASSLTGTTETQYF,TGCGCCAGCAGCCTGACCGGGACGACGGAGACCCAGTACTTC,.,.,TRBJ2-5,TRBV5-1
CSAFRDTDQETQYF,TGCAGTGCTTTCCGGGACACGGACCAAGAGACCCAGTACTTC,.,.,TRBJ2-5,TRBV20-1
CASSPRTGGAGELFF,TGCGCCAGCAGCCCGAGGACAGGGGGTGCCGGGGAGCTGTTTTTT,TRBD1,few,TRBJ2-2,TRBV5-1
CASSVGGRETDTQYF,TGTGCCAGCAGCGTAGGGGGCAGGGAAACAGATACGCAGTATTTT,.,.,TRBJ2-3,TRBV9
CASSPERVRSGYTF,TGTGCCAGCAGCCCCGAACGGGTGAGGAGTGGCTACACCTTC,.,few,TRBJ1-2,TRBV7-2
CASSPGGGSTYEQYF,TGTGCCAGCAGCCCCGGGGGCGGGTCTACCTACGAGCAGTACTTC,.,few,TRBJ2-7,TRBV4-2
CATSRDLVPRGSDF,TGTGCCACCAGCAGAGATTTAGTCCCCCGTGGGTCTGACTTC,.,.,TRBJ2-5,TRBV15
CSAKAPTSGKNEQYF,TGCAGTGCAAAAGCCCCGACTAGCGGGAAGAACGAGCAGTACTTC,TRBD2,.,TRBJ2-7,TRBV20-1
CASSSQGGNIQYF,TGTGCCAGCAGCTCCCAGGGTGGGAACATTCAGTACTTC,.,.,TRBJ2-4,TRBV7-2
CASSLDLRRGGLLASTDTQYF,TGTGCCAGCAGCTTAGATCTGAGGAGGGGAGGACTGTTGGCTAGCACAGATACGCAGTATTTT,.,.,TRBJ2-3,TRBV11-2
CASSVDRARAYEQYF,TGTGCCAGCAGCGTTGACAGGGCGAGAGCCTACGAGCAGTACTTC,TRBD1,few,TRBJ2-7,TRBV12-3/TRBV12-4
CASSEGRVGTDTQYF,TGTGCCAGCAGTGAGGGCAGGGTGGGCACAGATACGCAGTATTTT,.,many,TRBJ2-3,TRBV2
CSASSSLYNEQFF,TGCAGTGCTAGTTCCAGCCTCTACAATGAGCAGTTCTTC,.,few,TRBJ2-1,TRBV20-1
CAGSLTVQEQFF,TGTGCCGGCTCACTGACTGTCCAGGAGCAGTTCTTC,.,.,TRBJ2-1,TRBV18